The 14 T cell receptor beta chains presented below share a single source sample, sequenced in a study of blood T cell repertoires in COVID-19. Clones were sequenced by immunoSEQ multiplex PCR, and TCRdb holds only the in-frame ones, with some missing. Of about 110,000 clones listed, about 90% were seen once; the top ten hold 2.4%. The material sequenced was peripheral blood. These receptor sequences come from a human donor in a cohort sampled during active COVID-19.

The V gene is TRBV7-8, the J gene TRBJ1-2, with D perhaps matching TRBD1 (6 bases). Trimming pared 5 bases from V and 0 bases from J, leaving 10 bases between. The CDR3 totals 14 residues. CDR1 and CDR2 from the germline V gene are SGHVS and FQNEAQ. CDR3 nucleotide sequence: TGTGCCAGCAGCCAACAGGGAGCTAACTATGGCTACACCTTC. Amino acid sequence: CASSQQGANYGYTF.

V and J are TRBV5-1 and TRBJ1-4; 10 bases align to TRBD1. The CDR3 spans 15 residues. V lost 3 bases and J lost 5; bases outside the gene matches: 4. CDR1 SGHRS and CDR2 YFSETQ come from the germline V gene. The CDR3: CASSWLGQGNEKLFF. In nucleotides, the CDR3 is TGCGCCAGCAGCTGGCTGGGACAGGGGAATGAAAAACTGTTTTTT.

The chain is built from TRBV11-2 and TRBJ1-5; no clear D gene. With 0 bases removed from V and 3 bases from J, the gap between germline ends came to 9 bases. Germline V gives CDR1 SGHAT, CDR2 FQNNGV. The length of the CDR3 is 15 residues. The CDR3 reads CASSLDAAFNQPQHF. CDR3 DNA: TGTGCCAGCAGCTTAGACGCGGCATTCAATCAGCCCCAGCATTTT.

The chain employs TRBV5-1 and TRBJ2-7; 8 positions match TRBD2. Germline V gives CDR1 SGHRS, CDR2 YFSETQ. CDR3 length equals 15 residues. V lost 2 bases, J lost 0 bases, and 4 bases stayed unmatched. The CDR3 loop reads CASSFGRGASYEQYF. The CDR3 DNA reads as TGCGCCAGCAGCTTTGGGCGGGGGGCCTCCTACGAGCAGTACTTC. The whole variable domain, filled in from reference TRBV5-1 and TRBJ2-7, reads KAGVTQTPRYLIKTRGQQVTLSCSPISGHRSVSWYQQTPGQGLQFLFEYFSETQRNKGNFPGRFSGRQFSNSRSEMNVSTLELGDSALYLCASSFGRGASYEQYFGPGTRLTVT.

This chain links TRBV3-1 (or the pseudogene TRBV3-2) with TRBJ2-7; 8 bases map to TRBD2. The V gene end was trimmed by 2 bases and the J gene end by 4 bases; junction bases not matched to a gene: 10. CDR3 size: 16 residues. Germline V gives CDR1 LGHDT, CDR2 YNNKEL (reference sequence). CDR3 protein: CASSQTGGRHTYEQYF. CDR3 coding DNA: TGTGCCAGCAGCCAAACGGGGGGGAGGCATACTTACGAGCAGTACTTC.

The CDR3 DNA sequence: TGTGCCAGCAGTGAAGGGCTAGCTGGGGAGACCCAGTACTTC. It codes for CASSEGLAGETQYF. The V and J genes are TRBV2 and TRBJ2-5; maybe TRBD2 (5 bases). Between the trimmed V and J ends, which lost 1 base and 5 bases, there was a span of 11 bases. CDR1 and CDR2 from the germline V gene are SNHLY and FYNNEI. The CDR3 loop spans 14 amino acids. The variable domain in full, completed from reference TRBV2 and TRBJ2-5, reads EPEVTQTPSHQVTQMGQEVILRCVPISNHLYFYWYRQILGQKVEFLVSFYNNEISEKSEIFDDQFSVERPDGSNFTLKIRSTKLEDSAMYFCASSEGLAGETQYFGPGTRLLVL.

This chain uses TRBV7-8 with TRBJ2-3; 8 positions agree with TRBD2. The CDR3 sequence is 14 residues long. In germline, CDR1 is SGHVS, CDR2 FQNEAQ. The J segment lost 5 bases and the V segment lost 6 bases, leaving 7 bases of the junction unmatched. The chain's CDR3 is CASSIAGKGDTQYF. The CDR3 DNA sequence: TGTGCCAGCAGTATAGCGGGGAAGGGAGATACGCAGTATTTT.

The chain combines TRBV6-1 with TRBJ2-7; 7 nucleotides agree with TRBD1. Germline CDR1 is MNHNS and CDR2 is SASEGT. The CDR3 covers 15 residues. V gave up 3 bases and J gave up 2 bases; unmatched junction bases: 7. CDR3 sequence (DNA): TGTGCCAGCAGTGACCCCGGGACAGCTCCCTACGAGCAGTACTTC. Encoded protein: CASSDPGTAPYEQYF.

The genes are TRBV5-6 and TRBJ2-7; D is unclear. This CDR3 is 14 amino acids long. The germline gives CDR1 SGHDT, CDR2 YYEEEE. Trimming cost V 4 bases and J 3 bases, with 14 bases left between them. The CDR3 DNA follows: TGTGCCAGCAGCCTGGGTAGTCTCGGCTACGAGCAGTACTTC. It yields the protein CASSLGSLGYEQYF.

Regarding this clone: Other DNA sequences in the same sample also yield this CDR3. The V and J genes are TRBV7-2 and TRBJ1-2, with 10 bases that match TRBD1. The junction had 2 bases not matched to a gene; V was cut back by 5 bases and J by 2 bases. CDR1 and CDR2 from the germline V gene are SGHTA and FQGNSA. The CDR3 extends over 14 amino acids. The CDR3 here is CASSGGQGNYGYTF. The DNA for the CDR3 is TGTGCCAGCAGCGGGGGACAGGGGAACTATGGCTACACCTTC.

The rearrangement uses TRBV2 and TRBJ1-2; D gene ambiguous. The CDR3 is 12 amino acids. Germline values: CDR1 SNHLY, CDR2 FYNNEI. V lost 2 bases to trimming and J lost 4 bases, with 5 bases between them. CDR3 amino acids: CASSESGYGYTF. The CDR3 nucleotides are TGTGCCAGCAGTGAATCAGGCTATGGCTACACCTTC.

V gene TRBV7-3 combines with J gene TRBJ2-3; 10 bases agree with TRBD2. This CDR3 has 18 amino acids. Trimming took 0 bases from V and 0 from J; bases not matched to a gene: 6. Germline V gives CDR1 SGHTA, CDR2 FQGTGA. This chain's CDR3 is CASSLTSIAGGSTDTQYF. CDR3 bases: TGTGCCAGCAGCTTAACGTCTATAGCGGGGGGTAGCACAGATACGCAGTATTTT.

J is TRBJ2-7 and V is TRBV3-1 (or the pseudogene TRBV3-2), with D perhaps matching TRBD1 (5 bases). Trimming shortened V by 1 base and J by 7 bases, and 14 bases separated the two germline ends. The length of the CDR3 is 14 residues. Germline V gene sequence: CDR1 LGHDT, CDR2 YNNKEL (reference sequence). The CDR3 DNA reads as TGTGCCAGCAGCCAAGGTACGAGCCCAGGGGAGCAGTACTTC. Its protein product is CASSQGTSPGEQYF.

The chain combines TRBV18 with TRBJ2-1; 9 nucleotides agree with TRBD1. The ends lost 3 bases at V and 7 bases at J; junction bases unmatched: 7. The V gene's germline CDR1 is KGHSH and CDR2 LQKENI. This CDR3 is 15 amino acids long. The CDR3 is CASSPGGQGGNEQFF. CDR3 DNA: TGTGCCAGCTCACCCGGGGGACAGGGAGGAAATGAGCAGTTCTTC.